This is a list of T cell receptor beta chains from one sample in a study of Tregs in tolerant kidney transplant recipients. Produced via immunoSEQ multiplex PCR; TCRdb's table is partial and in-frame only. In the table there are under 100,000 clones, around 94% of which are singletons. The sample taken for sequencing was CD8+ T cells from blood. Receptors originate from a human donor in good health. The CDR3 runs from the conserved cysteine through the conserved F or W. A D gene is named only where the DNA matches it firmly. The size entry is marked missing in some rows and otherwise reads once, few, many or a size class.

d_gene	abundance	j_gene	v_gene	CDR3nt	CDR3aa
NA	NA	TRBJ2-2	TRBV10-1	TGCGCCAGCAGTGAGTCGGGGTTACAAGTGAACACCGGGGAGCTGTTTTTT	CASSESGLQVNTGELFF
NA	NA	TRBJ1-5	TRBV19	TGTGCCAGTAGCTCCACGGGGAGTCAGCCCCAGCATTTT	CASSSTGSQPQHF
TRBD2	NA	TRBJ2-1	TRBV11-3	TGTGCCAGCAGCCGCACAGCGGGGGGGTACAATGAGCAGTTCTTC	CASSRTAGGYNEQFF
TRBD2	NA	TRBJ2-7	TRBV14	TGTGCCAGCAGCGGACTAGCGGGGCTCTACGAGCAGTACTTC	CASSGLAGLYEQYF
TRBD1	NA	TRBJ2-3	TRBV2	TGTGCCAGCGATAAGACAGGGGCAGATACGCAGTATTTT	CASDKTGADTQYF
TRBD2	once	TRBJ2-1	TRBV11-1	TGTGCCAGCAGCGAAGGGACTAGCGGGAGCGTGTACAATGAGCAGTTCTTC	CASSEGTSGSVYNEQFF
NA	NA	TRBJ2-5	TRBV27	TGTGCCAGCAGTTTAAACTCGCCCCAAGAGACCCAGTACTTC	CASSLNSPQETQYF
NA	NA	TRBJ1-1	TRBV9	TGTGCCAGCAGCGACCGATCGGACACTGAAGCTTTCTTT	CASSDRSDTEAFF
TRBD1	NA	TRBJ1-2	TRBV5-8	TGTGCCAGCAGCGGGGACAGCCACTATGGCTACACCTTC	CASSGDSHYGYTF
TRBD1	NA	TRBJ2-7	TRBV6-5	TGTGCCAGCAGGATAGGGACAGCTCCCTACGAGCAGTACTTC	CASRIGTAPYEQYF
NA	once	TRBJ2-7	TRBV27	TGTGCCAGCAGTATCACCGGGACAAGAAGGGAGCAGTACTTC	CASSITGTRREQYF
NA	once	TRBJ1-1	TRBV14	TGTGCCAGCAGCCCTGAGGGTAACACTGAAGCTTTCTTT	CASSPEGNTEAFF
NA	NA	TRBJ1-2	TRBV14	TGTGCCAGCAGCCAAGATACCCGGAGGGGTGGCTACACCTTC	CASSQDTRRGGYTF
TRBD2	NA	TRBJ2-1	TRBV29-1	TGCAGCGTTACAAATCGACTAGCTTTCTACAATGAGCAGTTCTTC	CSVTNRLAFYNEQFF
NA	NA	TRBJ2-5	TRBV6-5	TGTGCCAGCAGTTACTTTGCAGGGATTCTAGAAGAGACCCAGTACTTC	CASSYFAGILEETQYF
NA	NA	TRBJ1-3	TRBV10-3	TGTGCCATCAGTGAGTCCGAGGGCCCCTCTGGAAACACCATATATTTT	CAISESEGPSGNTIYF
NA	NA	TRBJ2-1	TRBV21-1	TGTGCCAGCATCACCAGGCGGGTAGGATCCTACAATGAGCAGTTCTTC	CASITRRVGSYNEQFF
NA	NA	TRBJ2-3	TRBV5-4	TGTGCCAGCAGCCACCGGGACCACTGGGCAGATACGCAGTATTTT	CASSHRDHWADTQYF
TRBD1	NA	TRBJ1-2	TRBV5-1	TGCGCCAGCAGCTCAAACGCCGGGACAGGGGGCCACTATGGCTACACCTTC	CASSSNAGTGGHYGYTF
NA	NA	TRBJ1-5	TRBV5-5	TGTGCCAGCAGCTTTGGTGGAGGGACGCAGCCCCAGCATTTT	CASSFGGGTQPQHF
TRBD2	NA	TRBJ2-7	TRBV20-1	TGCAGTGCCCAACTAGCGGCCGAGCAGTACTTC	CSAQLAAEQYF
NA	once	TRBJ2-1	TRBV9	TGTGCCAGCAGCACTAGACTTCAAAGCTCCTACAATGAGCAGTTCTTC	CASSTRLQSSYNEQFF
NA	once	TRBJ1-1	TRBV6-6	TGTGCCAGCAGTTACTCGGGGCGAGAAGCTTTCTTT	CASSYSGREAFF
TRBD2	NA	TRBJ2-3	TRBV5-4	TGTGCCAGCAGCTTACTAGCGGTAACAAGCACAGATACGCAGTATTTT	CASSLLAVTSTDTQYF
NA	NA	TRBJ2-6	TRBV14	TGTGCCAGCAGCCCGGGCTACTCTGGGGCCAACGTCCTGACTTTC	CASSPGYSGANVLTF
TRBD1	NA	TRBJ2-7	TRBV19	TGTGCCAGTAGTCCTACAGGGGGGAAGTCCTACGAGCAGTACTTC	CASSPTGGKSYEQYF